This T cell receptor beta chain derives from a study of T-cell reconstitution after alpha-beta-depleted transplantation in children. This clonotype was found a few times. Preparation of the TCRbeta library used unique molecular identifiers. TCRdb passed the PCR reads through MiXCR, listing each CDR3 protein once. The sample records 440,000 or so distinct CDR3 sequences, approximately 11% being singletons. The sample was PBMCs from the stem cell graft donor, taken from the stem cell graft. This TCR was sampled from a human donor who donated a stem cell graft to a child with acute myeloid leukemia.

Here the CDR3 DNA reads TGTGCCAGCAGCCCGGTGGGGTCACCCCTCCACTTT. Amino acid sequence: CASSPVGSPLHF. V gene TRBV27 combines with J gene TRBJ1-6; D remains unclear. The CDR3 runs 12 residues. CDR1 MNHEY and CDR2 SMNVEV come from the germline V gene (reference sequence). V was trimmed by 6 bases and J by 10 bases, leaving 10 bases between them.